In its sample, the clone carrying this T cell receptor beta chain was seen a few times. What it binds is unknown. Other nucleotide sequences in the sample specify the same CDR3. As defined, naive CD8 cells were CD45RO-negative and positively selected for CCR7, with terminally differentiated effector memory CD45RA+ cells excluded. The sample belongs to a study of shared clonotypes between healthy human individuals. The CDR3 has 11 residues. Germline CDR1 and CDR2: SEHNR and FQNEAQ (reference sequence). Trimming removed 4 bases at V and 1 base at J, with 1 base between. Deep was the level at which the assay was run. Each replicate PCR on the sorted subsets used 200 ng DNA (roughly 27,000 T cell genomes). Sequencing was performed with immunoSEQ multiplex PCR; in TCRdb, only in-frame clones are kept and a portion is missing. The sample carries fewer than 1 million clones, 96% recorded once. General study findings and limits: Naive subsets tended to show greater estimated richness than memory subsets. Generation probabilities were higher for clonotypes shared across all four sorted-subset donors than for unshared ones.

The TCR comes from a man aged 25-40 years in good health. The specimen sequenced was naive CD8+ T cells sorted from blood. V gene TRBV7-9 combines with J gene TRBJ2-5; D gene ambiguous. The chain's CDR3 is CASSSQETQYF. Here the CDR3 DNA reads TGTGCCAGCAGCTCCCAAGAGACCCAGTACTTC.